Listed below are T cell receptor beta chains from one sample, sequenced in a study of PD-1 blockade in mismatch repair-deficient tumors. Measured with immunoSEQ multiplex PCR; TCRdb has only the in-frame clones, and not every one. The sample holds under 150,000 clones; about 88% are singletons and the top ten take over 9.5%. Sequenced material: peripheral blood, taken approximately 71 weeks after starting pembrolizumab. All receptors derive from an adult with mismatch repair-deficient cancer. Both conserved end residues are part of each CDR3. The order of the fields is clone size, V gene, J gene, D gene, CDR3 DNA, CDR3 protein. D genes are given only for firm matches. Size is stated for part of the rows, as once, few or many counts, or as a class when the clone is expanded.

clone_size: .
v_call: TRBV11-2
j_call: TRBJ2-3
d_call: .
cdr3_nt: TGTGCCAGCAGCTTAATCGCGCACACAGATACGCAGTATTTT
cdr3_aa: CASSLIAHTDTQYF

clone_size: .
v_call: TRBV28
j_call: TRBJ1-3
d_call: TRBD1
cdr3_nt: TGTGCCAGCAGTACCCCAAAACAGGGGGCGAACGGAAACACCATATATTTT
cdr3_aa: CASSTPKQGANGNTIYF

clone_size: .
v_call: TRBV6-6
j_call: TRBJ2-7
d_call: .
cdr3_nt: TGTGCCAGCAGTTACAGGGGCCCCTACGAGCAGTACTTC
cdr3_aa: CASSYRGPYEQYF

clone_size: few
v_call: TRBV4-1
j_call: TRBJ1-5
d_call: .
cdr3_nt: TGCGCCAGCAGCCAAGATTCGTATCAGCCCCAGCATTTT
cdr3_aa: CASSQDSYQPQHF

clone_size: .
v_call: TRBV5-6
j_call: TRBJ2-7
d_call: .
cdr3_nt: TGTGCCAGCAGCTCGGGACTCGGCTCCTACGAGCAGTACTTC
cdr3_aa: CASSSGLGSYEQYF

clone_size: few
v_call: TRBV11-2
j_call: TRBJ2-7
d_call: TRBD1
cdr3_nt: TGTGCCAGCAGCTTTGGGGACAGGGGGTCCGAGCAGTACTTC
cdr3_aa: CASSFGDRGSEQYF

clone_size: once
v_call: TRBV28
j_call: TRBJ1-4
d_call: .
cdr3_nt: TGTGCCAGCAGATCAGGGGAGTCTTTTGAAAAACTGTTTTTT
cdr3_aa: CASRSGESFEKLFF

clone_size: .
v_call: TRBV27
j_call: TRBJ2-7
d_call: TRBD1
cdr3_nt: TGTGCCAGCAGTGAAGGACAGGAACAGGACGAGCAGTACTTC
cdr3_aa: CASSEGQEQDEQYF

clone_size: few
v_call: TRBV7-2
j_call: TRBJ1-5
d_call: TRBD1
cdr3_nt: TGTGCCAGCAGGCAGACAGGGTATCATCAGCCCCAGCATTTT
cdr3_aa: CASRQTGYHQPQHF

clone_size: .
v_call: TRBV28
j_call: TRBJ2-7
d_call: .
cdr3_nt: TGTGCCAGCAGTTTAGACCCGAGGTCAGGGCAGTACTTC
cdr3_aa: CASSLDPRSGQYF

clone_size: .
v_call: TRBV30
j_call: TRBJ2-7
d_call: .
cdr3_nt: TGTGCCTGGAGGATAACGGGACCCTCCTACGAGCAGTACTTC
cdr3_aa: CAWRITGPSYEQYF

clone_size: .
v_call: TRBV29-1
j_call: TRBJ2-7
d_call: TRBD2
cdr3_nt: TGCAGCGTTCGCTCCGGGACTAGCGGGAGAACATACGAGCAGTACTTC
cdr3_aa: CSVRSGTSGRTYEQYF

clone_size: .
v_call: TRBV2
j_call: TRBJ1-3
d_call: TRBD1
cdr3_nt: TGTGCCAGCAGAGGGACAGGTTCCGGAAACACCATATATTTT
cdr3_aa: CASRGTGSGNTIYF

clone_size: .
v_call: TRBV6-6
j_call: TRBJ1-2
d_call: .
cdr3_nt: TGTGCCAGCAGTCCCCTGGACTATGGCTACACCTTC
cdr3_aa: CASSPLDYGYTF

clone_size: .
v_call: TRBV5-1
j_call: TRBJ2-7
d_call: TRBD2
cdr3_nt: TGCGCCAGCAGCTTGTTTGGGACTAGCCTTAGCGAGCAGTACTTC
cdr3_aa: CASSLFGTSLSEQYF

clone_size: .
v_call: TRBV11-2
j_call: TRBJ2-5
d_call: TRBD2
cdr3_nt: TGTGCCAGCAGGGTACTAGCGGGAGGGGAGACCCAGTACTTC
cdr3_aa: CASRVLAGGETQYF

clone_size: .
v_call: TRBV7-9
j_call: TRBJ2-5
d_call: .
cdr3_nt: TGTGCCAGCAGCCCACGAAGTGTGCCGTCGGTTCTCGAGACCCAGTACTTC
cdr3_aa: CASSPRSVPSVLETQYF

clone_size: .
v_call: TRBV7-2
j_call: TRBJ2-3
d_call: .
cdr3_nt: TGTGCCAGCAGCCCGGAGGGCAGAGCCCCCACAGATACGCAGTATTTT
cdr3_aa: CASSPEGRAPTDTQYF

clone_size: .
v_call: TRBV5-8
j_call: TRBJ2-1
d_call: .
cdr3_nt: TGTGCCAGCAGCTTGGTAGCCTTTTACAATGAGCAGTTCTTC
cdr3_aa: CASSLVAFYNEQFF

clone_size: .
v_call: TRBV5-4
j_call: TRBJ2-1
d_call: TRBD2
cdr3_nt: TGTGCCAGCAGCTTGAGGCTAGCGGGAGGTCGGGAGCAGTTCTTC
cdr3_aa: CASSLRLAGGREQFF

clone_size: .
v_call: TRBV11-2
j_call: TRBJ2-3
d_call: .
cdr3_nt: TGTGCCAGCAGCTTGGGGATAAGGGGTACAGATACGCAGTATTTT
cdr3_aa: CASSLGIRGTDTQYF

clone_size: .
v_call: TRBV29-1
j_call: TRBJ2-5
d_call: TRBD2
cdr3_nt: TGCAGCGTTCTAGGCGGGAGGTCAGAGACCCAGTACTTC
cdr3_aa: CSVLGGRSETQYF

clone_size: .
v_call: TRBV6-1
j_call: TRBJ1-2
d_call: .
cdr3_nt: TGTGCCAGCAGCGTCCAGCGGTCGGGAGACTATGGCTACACCTTC
cdr3_aa: CASSVQRSGDYGYTF

clone_size: .
v_call: TRBV7-7
j_call: TRBJ2-3
d_call: TRBD2
cdr3_nt: TGTGCTAGCAGCTTATCTAGCGGGAGCACAGATACGCAGTATTTT
cdr3_aa: CASSLSSGSTDTQYF

clone_size: .
v_call: TRBV15
j_call: TRBJ2-1
d_call: .
cdr3_nt: TGTGCCACCAGCAGAGGGAGGACAGAGGAGCAGTTCTTC
cdr3_aa: CATSRGRTEEQFF

clone_size: .
v_call: TRBV4-1
j_call: TRBJ2-7
d_call: TRBD1
cdr3_nt: TGCGCCAGCAGACCAGGACAGGGGGCTTACGAGCAGTACTTC
cdr3_aa: CASRPGQGAYEQYF

clone_size: .
v_call: TRBV27
j_call: TRBJ2-3
d_call: .
cdr3_nt: TGTGCCAGCAGTTTAGGGGGCACAGATACGCAGTATTTT
cdr3_aa: CASSLGGTDTQYF

clone_size: .
v_call: TRBV4-3
j_call: TRBJ2-7
d_call: TRBD1
cdr3_nt: TGCGCCAGCAGCCCGGGGACAGGGGGTTACGAGCAGTACTTC
cdr3_aa: CASSPGTGGYEQYF